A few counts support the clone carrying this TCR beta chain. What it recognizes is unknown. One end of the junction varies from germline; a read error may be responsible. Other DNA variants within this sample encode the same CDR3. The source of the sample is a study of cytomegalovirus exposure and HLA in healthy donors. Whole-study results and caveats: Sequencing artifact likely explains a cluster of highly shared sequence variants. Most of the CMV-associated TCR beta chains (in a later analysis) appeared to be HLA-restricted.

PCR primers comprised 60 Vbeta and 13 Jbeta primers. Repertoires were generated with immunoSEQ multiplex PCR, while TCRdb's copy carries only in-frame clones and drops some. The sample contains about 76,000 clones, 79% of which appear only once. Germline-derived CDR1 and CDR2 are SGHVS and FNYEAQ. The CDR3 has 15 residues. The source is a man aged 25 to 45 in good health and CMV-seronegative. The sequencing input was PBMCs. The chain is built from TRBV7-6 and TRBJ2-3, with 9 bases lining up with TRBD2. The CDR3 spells CASSLAGASTDTQYF. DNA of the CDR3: TGTGCCAGCAGTTTAGCGGGGGCTAGCACAGATACGCAGTATTTT.